This T cell receptor (beta chain) was identified in a study of T cell clones after liver transplantation. Turning to the study itself: Post-transplant blood was tracked for graft-donor-reactive T cell clones identified in a pre-transplant mixed lymphocyte reaction. General study points: Graft donor-reactive T cells possibly entered the graft instead of undergoing deletion. These preliminary findings come from unstandardized post-transplant sampling times.

Germline V lookup: CDR1 SGHAT, CDR2 FQNNGV. The V end was cut by 2 bases, the J end by 0 bases, with 10 bases between. The length of the CDR3 is 15 residues. Assay used: immunoSEQ multiplex PCR; TCRdb lists only in-frame clones, some missing. This table has more than 95,000 clones, about 86% appearing once. Of note for this clone: Its cognate antigen is unknown.

The sequences come from CD4+ T cells from blood, collected approximately 43 months after liver transplant. The clonotype originates from a human patient who received a liver transplant. Some T cells may be provided by the graft donor. J is TRBJ1-2 and V is TRBV11-2; D ambiguous. This CDR3 is CASSLHGSSNYGYTF. The CDR3 DNA is TGTGCCAGCAGCTTACACGGCAGTTCTAACTATGGCTACACCTTC. The full variable domain, completed using reference TRBV11-2 and TRBJ1-2, is EAGVAQSPRYKIIEKRQSVAFWCNPISGHATLYWYQQILGQGPKLLIQFQNNGVVDDSQLPKDRFSAERLKGVDSTLKIQPAKLEDSAVYLCASSLHGSSNYGYTFGSGTRLTVV.